These 7 T cell receptor beta chains originate from one sample sequenced in a study of T cells in Graves' hyperthyroidism and ophthalmopathy. RNA transcripts yielded amplified TCR beta CDR3 regions. RT-PCR in the first round (using the HTBI primer set) targeted the TCR CDR3. MiXCR was run by TCRdb on the multiplex PCR reads, yielding one entry per CDR3 protein. This table holds some 700,000 distinct CDR3 sequences, 15% to 20% found once. The sample taken for sequencing was blood. These receptors originate from a man aged 50 to 60 with Graves' hyperthyroidism.

This clonotype has at least ten counts. For the CDR3, the DNA is TGTGCCACCAGTGCCCTGACCCCAGGGGGCGCGGGACTAGCTGCGAACACCGGGGAGCTGTTTTTT. It encodes CATSALTPGGAGLAANTGELFF. This chain connects TRBV24-1 to TRBJ2-2; the D gene is possibly TRBD2 (9 bases). Germline values: CDR1 KGHDR, CDR2 SFDVKD. The CDR3 has 22 residues. Trimming cost V 5 bases and J 0 bases, with 30 bases left between them.

V usage is TRBV3-1 and J usage is TRBJ2-1; 8 nucleotides line up with TRBD2. The CDR3 spans 16 residues. The V segment lost 1 base and the J segment 10 bases; nucleotides outside the gene matches: 12. Germline CDR1 is LGHDT and CDR2 is YNNKEL (reference sequence). The CDR3 region is CASSQVGLAGFVEQFF. In nucleotides, the CDR3 is TGTGCCAGCAGCCAAGTCGGCCTAGCGGGCTTTGTAGAGCAGTTCTTC.

This clonotype occurred many times. This chain joins TRBV7-6 and TRBJ2-1, with 12 positions matching TRBD2. The CDR3 spans 15 residues. Trimming took 5 bases from V and 5 from J; bases not matched to a gene: 4. In germline, CDR1 is SGHVS, CDR2 FNYEAQ. CDR3: CASSTLAGGNNEQFF. For the CDR3, the DNA is TGTGCCAGCAGCACGCTAGCGGGAGGGAACAATGAGCAGTTCTTC.

This clonotype was counted ten times or more. The chain has TRBV27 and TRBJ2-3; D ambiguous. V was clipped by 3 bases and J by 2 bases, with 15 bases between them. From germline, CDR1 is MNHEY and CDR2 SMNVEV (reference sequence). The CDR3 runs 16 residues. CDR3: CASSLDGGTFTDTQYF. For the CDR3, the DNA is TGTGCCAGCAGTTTGGACGGCGGAACGTTCACAGATACGCAGTATTTT.

This clonotype showed up many times. This chain links TRBV7-9 with TRBJ2-1, with D tentatively TRBD1 or TRBD2 (6 bases each). The germline V and J ends were trimmed by 5 bases and 7 bases, with 15 bases remaining between them. There are 14 residues in the CDR3. CDR1 is SEHNR, CDR2 FQNEAQ, per germline (reference sequence). The CDR3 is CASSQGGPRNEQFF. In nucleotides, the CDR3 is TGTGCCAGCAGCCAAGGGGGGCCTCGGAATGAGCAGTTCTTC.

This clonotype was recorded only once. A much more abundant neighbour one base away suggests this may be a read error. This rearrangement joins TRBV12-3 or TRBV12-4 to TRBJ1-2; 9 nucleotides agree with TRBD1. This CDR3 spans 14 amino acids. CDR3 protein: CASSPGDRDSGYAF. CDR3 in DNA: TGTGCCAGCAGCCCCGGGGACAGGGACTCCGGCTACGCCTTC.

This clonotype was recorded a few times. This chain joins TRBV5-4 and TRBJ1-1; D possibly corresponds to TRBD1 (6 bases). CDR1 and CDR2 (germline): SGHNT, YYREEE (reference sequence). The ends were cut back, 3 bases at V and 6 bases at J, with 15 bases in the middle. The CDR3 contains 14 residues. The CDR3 nucleotides are TGTGCCAGCAGCTCCGACAGGTTAGGCGCTGAAGCTTTCTTT. It is translated as CASSSDRLGAEAFF.